These 7 T cell receptor beta chains were all obtained from the same sample, sequenced in a study of radiation and T cells in renal cell carcinoma. Treatment noted: 15 Gy SBRT to primary tumor, nephrectomy 4 weeks later. Profiling relied on immunoSEQ multiplex PCR, and the TCRdb table lists in-frame clones only, not all of them. The sample records 17,000 or so clones, under 55% being singletons. The sample was tumor tissue, taken from a patient whose treatment included radiotherapy and nephrectomy. These receptors all stem from a man over 45 with renal cell carcinoma.

This clone came up many times. The genes are TRBV30 and TRBJ1-6; D call uncertain. The V gene's germline CDR1 is GTSNPN and CDR2 SVGIG (reference sequence). The V end lost 5 bases, the J end lost 8 bases, and 19 bases lay between the germline ends. The CDR3 is made up of 15 amino acids. CDR3 coding DNA: TGTGCCTGGGGTTACCTGGAGAGGTTCGATTCACCCCTCCACTTT. The encoded protein is CAWGYLERFDSPLHF.

This rearrangement joins TRBV9 to TRBJ2-1; 7 bases agree with TRBD2. The CDR3 loop spans 16 amino acids. V was pared by 4 bases and J by 3 bases, with 10 bases of the junction left unmatched. Per the germline V gene, CDR1 is SGDLS and CDR2 is YYNGEE. CDR3 sequence (DNA): TGTGCCAGCAGCCAATCGGGGAGCGGGGTCTACAATGAGCAGTTCTTC. This gives the protein CASSQSGSGVYNEQFF.

The gene calls are TRBV10-3 and TRBJ2-3; 16 bases fit TRBD2. The junction had 7 bases not matched to a gene; V was cut back by 6 bases and J by 7 bases. The CDR3 consists of 16 residues. Germline CDR1 ENHRY, CDR2 SYGVKD. The CDR3 nucleotides read TGTGCCATCAGGGCGGGGACTAGCGGGAGGGCGTATACGCAGTATTTT. As protein: CAIRAGTSGRAYTQYF.

This rearrangement joins TRBV6-4 to TRBJ2-7; 11 bases are a match to TRBD2. With 3 bases clipped from V and 5 bases from J, the junction kept 6 bases outside the gene matches. Germline CDR1 and CDR2: MRHNA and SNTAGT. This CDR3 is built from 15 residues. The DNA for the CDR3 is TGTGCCAGCAGTGAAGTACTAGCGGGGGTAGACGAGCAGTACTTC. It yields the protein CASSEVLAGVDEQYF.

This clone has a handful of counts. The chain carries TRBV6-5 and TRBJ2-1, with 9 bases that match TRBD2. CDR1 is MNHEY, CDR2 SVGAGI, per germline. V dropped 6 bases and J dropped 8; count of bases not matched to a gene: 8. The CDR3 is 14 amino acids. CDR3 sequence (DNA): TGTGCCAGCAGCCTTCAGTTAGCGGGAGATGAGCAGTTCTTC. This codes for CASSLQLAGDEQFF.

This clone was picked up one time. The genes are TRBV28 and TRBJ1-4, with TRBD1 as a possible D gene (5 bases). V was pared by 4 bases and J by 10 bases, with 16 bases between. CDR1 is MDHEN, CDR2 SYDVKM, per germline. The CDR3 runs to 14 residues. The CDR3 loop is CASSSGTSRVKLFF. In DNA, the CDR3 is TGTGCCAGCAGTTCCGGGACCAGTCGTGTAAAACTGTTTTTT.

The rearrangement links TRBV2 to TRBJ2-1; 10 bases line up with TRBD1. The CDR3 length is 14 residues. CDR1 SNHLY and CDR2 FYNNEI come from the germline V gene. V trimming: 7 bases; J trimming: 9 bases; junction bases outside the gene matches: 9. The CDR3 nucleotides read TGTGCCAGCACCGGGACAGGGGAGCTGGGTGAGCAGTTCTTC. It codes for CASTGTGELGEQFF.